Given below is one T cell receptor beta chain in context. Antigen unknown. Individually, cDNA molecules had unique molecular identifiers attached to them. TCRdb processed the 5' RACE reads anew with MiXCR; each CDR3 protein has one entry. The sample holds approximately 83,000 distinct CDR3 sequences, 11% to 15% seen once. The data derive from a study of early T cells in non-severe SARS-CoV-2 infection. Study-wide findings and caveats: VDJdb matches were skewed toward anti-spike CD8 T cell responses.

Sequencing input: whole blood. This TCR was recovered from an adult who was a healthcare worker with PCR-confirmed SARS-CoV-2 infection or an uninfected control (not recorded which).

CDR3 in amino acids: CASSQPSDTQYF. CDR3 nucleotides: TGCGCCAGCAGCCAACCATCAGATACGCAGTATTTT. The rearrangement uses TRBV5-1 and TRBJ2-3; D remains ambiguous. The germline gives CDR1 SGHRS, CDR2 YFSETQ. Trimming took 4 bases from V and 4 from J, leaving 7 bases between them. The length of the CDR3 is 12 residues.